The rows below give T cell receptor beta chains drawn from one sample of a study of blood T cell repertoires in COVID-19. Sequenced by immunoSEQ multiplex PCR; TCRdb stores in-frame clones only, minus some. The profile shows about 65,000 clones, approximately 95% of them singletons. The specimen was peripheral blood. Source of these receptors: a man aged 70-80 years with active COVID-19. Both conserved end residues are part of each CDR3. Each record gives: CDR3 protein, CDR3 DNA, J gene, clone size, D gene, V gene. The D gene is left open where the match is weak. Rows may omit the clone size; those that give it use once, few, many or a size class.

CDR3 protein: CASRRGAYNEQFF
CDR3 DNA: TGTGCCAGCAGGCGGGGCGCCTACAATGAGCAGTTCTTC
J gene: TRBJ2-1
clone size: .
D gene: .
V gene: TRBV27

CDR3 protein: CASSAGTGLTGELFF
CDR3 DNA: TGTGCCAGCAGCGCCGGGACAGGACTCACCGGGGAGCTGTTTTTT
J gene: TRBJ2-2
clone size: .
D gene: TRBD1
V gene: TRBV7-2

CDR3 protein: CASSQAPSTDTQYF
CDR3 DNA: TGTGCCAGCAGCCAAGCCCCGAGCACAGATACGCAGTATTTT
J gene: TRBJ2-3
clone size: .
D gene: .
V gene: TRBV3-1/TRBV3-2

CDR3 protein: CASSVDRDQPQHF
CDR3 DNA: TGTGCCAGCAGCGTTGACAGGGATCAGCCCCAGCATTTT
J gene: TRBJ1-5
clone size: .
D gene: TRBD1
V gene: TRBV12-3/TRBV12-4

CDR3 protein: CATSDGGTDTQYF
CDR3 DNA: TGTGCCACCAGTGATGGGGGGACAGATACGCAGTATTTT
J gene: TRBJ2-3
clone size: .
D gene: .
V gene: TRBV24-1

CDR3 protein: CASSPRGRHYSNQPQHF
CDR3 DNA: TGTGCCAGTAGCCCTAGGGGCAGGCACTATAGCAATCAGCCCCAGCATTTT
J gene: TRBJ1-5
clone size: .
D gene: .
V gene: TRBV19

CDR3 protein: CASSYGGGQGTTEAFF
CDR3 DNA: TGTGCCAGCAGCTATGGGGGGGGACAGGGTACCACTGAAGCTTTCTTT
J gene: TRBJ1-1
clone size: .
D gene: TRBD1
V gene: TRBV3-1/TRBV3-2

CDR3 protein: CASSRAQGLQETQYF
CDR3 DNA: TGTGCCAGCAGCCGAGCCCAGGGGCTCCAAGAGACCCAGTACTTC
J gene: TRBJ2-5
clone size: .
D gene: .
V gene: TRBV27

CDR3 protein: CASRLTGQVLETQYF
CDR3 DNA: TGTGCCAGCAGGCTGACAGGGCAAGTTCTGGAGACCCAGTACTTC
J gene: TRBJ2-5
clone size: .
D gene: TRBD1
V gene: TRBV7-6

CDR3 protein: CASSMGLLDTQYF
CDR3 DNA: TGTGCCAGTAGTATGGGACTACTAGATACGCAGTATTTT
J gene: TRBJ2-3
clone size: .
D gene: TRBD2
V gene: TRBV19

CDR3 protein: CASSSGTSIPETQYF
CDR3 DNA: TGTGCCAGCAGTTCCGGGACTAGCATTCCGGAGACCCAGTACTTC
J gene: TRBJ2-5
clone size: .
D gene: TRBD2
V gene: TRBV5-4

CDR3 protein: CASSPTGGREDTIYF
CDR3 DNA: TGTGCCAGCAGCCCGACCGGGGGGCGAGAGGACACCATATATTTT
J gene: TRBJ1-3
clone size: .
D gene: .
V gene: TRBV4-2

CDR3 protein: CASSSPNGAGGPRADTQYF
CDR3 DNA: TGTGCCAGCAGCTCCCCCAACGGAGCGGGGGGGCCTCGGGCAGATACGCAGTATTTT
J gene: TRBJ2-3
clone size: .
D gene: TRBD2
V gene: TRBV11-3

CDR3 protein: CASAREQGAHQPQHF
CDR3 DNA: TGTGCCAGCGCCCGTGAACAGGGGGCTCATCAGCCCCAGCATTTT
J gene: TRBJ1-5
clone size: few
D gene: TRBD1
V gene: TRBV2

CDR3 protein: CASSDGWVAGGPDTQYF
CDR3 DNA: TGTGCCAGCAGTGACGGATGGGTAGCGGGGGGTCCAGATACGCAGTATTTT
J gene: TRBJ2-3
clone size: .
D gene: TRBD2
V gene: TRBV6-4

CDR3 protein: CASSNPSGPSTGELFF
CDR3 DNA: TGTGCCAGTAGTAACCCTAGCGGACCTTCCACCGGGGAGCTGTTTTTT
J gene: TRBJ2-2
clone size: .
D gene: TRBD2
V gene: TRBV19

CDR3 protein: CATSDLGPRGNEQYF
CDR3 DNA: TGTGCCACCAGTGATTTGGGGCCAAGGGGGAACGAGCAGTACTTC
J gene: TRBJ2-7
clone size: .
D gene: .
V gene: TRBV24-1

CDR3 protein: CASSLAGNTGELFF
CDR3 DNA: TGCGCCAGCAGCTTGGCGGGTAACACCGGGGAGCTGTTTTTT
J gene: TRBJ2-2
clone size: .
D gene: .
V gene: TRBV5-1

CDR3 protein: CATSDYGRTGTYGYTF
CDR3 DNA: TGTGCCACCAGTGATTATGGCAGGACAGGGACCTATGGCTACACCTTC
J gene: TRBJ1-2
clone size: .
D gene: TRBD1
V gene: TRBV24-1

CDR3 protein: CASSYGQPRSGYEQYF
CDR3 DNA: TGTGCCAGCAGTTATGGACAGCCCAGGTCCGGCTACGAGCAGTACTTC
J gene: TRBJ2-7
clone size: .
D gene: .
V gene: TRBV6-5

CDR3 protein: CASSQQGGYNEQFF
CDR3 DNA: TGCGCCAGCAGCCAGCAGGGTGGGTATAATGAGCAGTTCTTC
J gene: TRBJ2-1
clone size: .
D gene: .
V gene: TRBV4-1

CDR3 protein: CASSSLAGVSSYNEQFF
CDR3 DNA: TGTGCCAGCAGCTCACTAGCGGGGGTCAGCTCCTACAATGAGCAGTTCTTC
J gene: TRBJ2-1
clone size: .
D gene: TRBD2
V gene: TRBV7-6

CDR3 protein: CASSSQGKQPQHF
CDR3 DNA: TGTGCCAGCAGCTCCCAGGGGAAACAGCCCCAGCATTTT
J gene: TRBJ1-5
clone size: .
D gene: .
V gene: TRBV7-9

CDR3 protein: CASYPLLQPYNEQFF
CDR3 DNA: TGTGCCAGCTACCCCCTTCTACAGCCCTACAATGAGCAGTTCTTC
J gene: TRBJ2-1
clone size: .
D gene: .
V gene: TRBV28

CDR3 protein: CASSPLESDTQYF
CDR3 DNA: TGTGCCAGCTCACCCCTAGAGTCAGATACGCAGTATTTT
J gene: TRBJ2-3
clone size: .
D gene: .
V gene: TRBV18

CDR3 protein: CASSLRRGATQETQYF
CDR3 DNA: TGTGCCAGCAGTTTACGTAGGGGCGCCACCCAAGAGACCCAGTACTTC
J gene: TRBJ2-5
clone size: .
D gene: .
V gene: TRBV28

CDR3 protein: CASSTPGTGQPNQPQHF
CDR3 DNA: TGTGCCAGCTCCACCCCCGGTACGGGACAGCCAAATCAGCCCCAGCATTTT
J gene: TRBJ1-5
clone size: .
D gene: TRBD1
V gene: TRBV18

CDR3 protein: CASSENRGGTEAFF
CDR3 DNA: TGTGCCAGCAGTGAAAACAGGGGAGGCACTGAAGCTTTCTTT
J gene: TRBJ1-1
clone size: .
D gene: TRBD1
V gene: TRBV6-1

CDR3 protein: CASSLQGSGNTIYF
CDR3 DNA: TGTGCCAGCAGCTTACAGGGCTCTGGAAACACCATATATTTT
J gene: TRBJ1-3
clone size: .
D gene: .
V gene: TRBV11-2

CDR3 protein: CASSLGGGNAEAFF
CDR3 DNA: TGTGCCAGCAGCTTAGGGGGGGGCAATGCTGAAGCTTTCTTT
J gene: TRBJ1-1
clone size: .
D gene: .
V gene: TRBV11-2

CDR3 protein: CASSRTGDYEKLFF
CDR3 DNA: TGCGCCAGCAGCCGGACAGGGGATTATGAAAAACTGTTTTTT
J gene: TRBJ1-4
clone size: .
D gene: TRBD1
V gene: TRBV4-1

CDR3 protein: CAISVGRGSLAKNIQYF
CDR3 DNA: TGTGCCATCAGTGTGGGCAGGGGATCCTTAGCCAAAAACATTCAGTACTTC
J gene: TRBJ2-4
clone size: .
D gene: .
V gene: TRBV10-3

CDR3 protein: CASTTVSGGRYNEQFF
CDR3 DNA: TGTGCCAGCACCACAGTGAGCGGGGGCCGATACAATGAGCAGTTCTTC
J gene: TRBJ2-1
clone size: .
D gene: TRBD2
V gene: TRBV3-1/TRBV3-2

CDR3 protein: CASSPGTGGYQETQYF
CDR3 DNA: TGCGCCAGCAGCCCCGGGACAGGGGGTTACCAAGAGACCCAGTACTTC
J gene: TRBJ2-5
clone size: .
D gene: TRBD1
V gene: TRBV5-1

CDR3 protein: CASSRPTTDMNTEAFF
CDR3 DNA: TGCGCCAGCAGCCGACCAACGACAGACATGAACACTGAAGCTTTCTTT
J gene: TRBJ1-1
clone size: .
D gene: .
V gene: TRBV4-1

CDR3 protein: CASSFVQGADETQYF
CDR3 DNA: TGTGCCAGCAGCTTCGTACAGGGGGCGGATGAGACCCAGTACTTC
J gene: TRBJ2-5
clone size: .
D gene: TRBD1
V gene: TRBV11-2

CDR3 protein: CASSLPAGSGETQYF
CDR3 DNA: TGTGCCAGCAGTTTACCAGCAGGGTCCGGGGAGACCCAGTACTTC
J gene: TRBJ2-5
clone size: .
D gene: .
V gene: TRBV28

CDR3 protein: CASSPDRGNEQFF
CDR3 DNA: TGCGCCAGCAGTCCGGACAGGGGCAATGAGCAGTTCTTC
J gene: TRBJ2-1
clone size: .
D gene: TRBD1
V gene: TRBV23-1

CDR3 protein: CASSQNRGPEAQYF
CDR3 DNA: TGTGCCAGCAGCCAAAACAGGGGGCCGGAGGCCCAGTACTTC
J gene: TRBJ2-5
clone size: .
D gene: TRBD1
V gene: TRBV14

CDR3 protein: CASSEPRTGVYEQYF
CDR3 DNA: TGTGCCAGCAGTGAACCTAGGACAGGGGTCTACGAGCAGTACTTC
J gene: TRBJ2-7
clone size: .
D gene: TRBD1
V gene: TRBV25-1

CDR3 protein: CASRPTGVNTGELFF
CDR3 DNA: TGTGCCAGCAGGCCGACAGGGGTCAACACCGGGGAGCTGTTTTTT
J gene: TRBJ2-2
clone size: .
D gene: TRBD1
V gene: TRBV25-1

CDR3 protein: CASSPGTGSYEQYF
CDR3 DNA: TGTGCCAGCTCACCCGGGACAGGAAGCTACGAGCAGTACTTC
J gene: TRBJ2-7
clone size: .
D gene: TRBD1
V gene: TRBV18

CDR3 protein: CASSGGIYRGQETQYF
CDR3 DNA: TGTGCCAGCAGTGGGGGGATATACAGGGGGCAGGAGACCCAGTACTTC
J gene: TRBJ2-5
clone size: few
D gene: TRBD1
V gene: TRBV6-1

CDR3 protein: CASSFTGGIDRNSPLHF
CDR3 DNA: TGTGCCAGTAGTTTTACAGGGGGGATTGATAGAAATTCACCCCTCCACTTT
J gene: TRBJ1-6
clone size: .
D gene: TRBD1
V gene: TRBV19

CDR3 protein: CASSLPAGGPEQYF
CDR3 DNA: TGTGCCAGCAGCTTACCAGCGGGGGGGCCCGAGCAGTACTTC
J gene: TRBJ2-7
clone size: .
D gene: TRBD2
V gene: TRBV7-2

CDR3 protein: CASSLGRGAGYNEQFF
CDR3 DNA: TGTGCCAGCAGCCTAGGTCGGGGGGCGGGTTACAATGAGCAGTTCTTC
J gene: TRBJ2-1
clone size: .
D gene: .
V gene: TRBV5-4

CDR3 protein: CASSATVNSPLHF
CDR3 DNA: TGTGCCAGCAGTGCGACAGTTAATTCACCCCTCCACTTT
J gene: TRBJ1-6
clone size: .
D gene: .
V gene: TRBV6-2/TRBV6-3

CDR3 protein: CASSFGGQGGHEQFF
CDR3 DNA: TGTGCCAGCAGCTTTGGGGGACAGGGGGGACATGAGCAGTTCTTC
J gene: TRBJ2-1
clone size: .
D gene: TRBD1
V gene: TRBV7-2

CDR3 protein: CASSQLLTQYF
CDR3 DNA: TGTGCCAGCAGCCAACTCTTGACGCAGTATTTT
J gene: TRBJ2-3
clone size: .
D gene: .
V gene: TRBV3-1/TRBV3-2

CDR3 protein: CASRLTGGSGNTIYF
CDR3 DNA: TGTGCCAGCAGACTGACAGGGGGCTCTGGAAACACCATATATTTT
J gene: TRBJ1-3
clone size: .
D gene: TRBD1
V gene: TRBV11-3

CDR3 protein: CASSNRDMIKETQYF
CDR3 DNA: TGTGCCAGCAGCAACCGGGACATGATAAAAGAGACCCAGTACTTC
J gene: TRBJ2-5
clone size: .
D gene: .
V gene: TRBV7-9

CDR3 protein: CASSYSQNEKLFF
CDR3 DNA: TGTGCCAGCAGTTACTCCCAGAATGAAAAACTGTTTTTT
J gene: TRBJ1-4
clone size: .
D gene: .
V gene: TRBV6-6

CDR3 protein: CAWSATDRGQFNEQFF
CDR3 DNA: TGTGCCTGGAGTGCCACGGACAGGGGGCAATTCAATGAGCAGTTCTTC
J gene: TRBJ2-1
clone size: .
D gene: TRBD1
V gene: TRBV30

CDR3 protein: CASSESGAKGYGYTF
CDR3 DNA: TGTGCCAGCAGTGAATCAGGTGCCAAGGGGTATGGCTACACCTTC
J gene: TRBJ1-2
clone size: .
D gene: .
V gene: TRBV25-1